The rows below give T cell receptor beta chains drawn from one sample of a study of blood T cell repertoires in COVID-19. Repertoires were generated with immunoSEQ multiplex PCR, while TCRdb's copy carries only in-frame clones and drops some. The sample carries some 210,000 clones, roughly 80% recorded once. The sequencing sample was made of peripheral blood. All receptors come from a human donor in a cohort sampled during active COVID-19. CDR3s include the opening cysteine and the closing phenylalanine or tryptophan. Each record gives: V gene, clone size, D gene, J gene, CDR3 DNA, CDR3 protein. A D gene is named only where the DNA matches it firmly. The listing skips clone size in some rows; elsewhere it reads once, few, many or a size class.

TRBV6-5,few,-,TRBJ1-6,TGTGCCAGCAGCGCACGGGGGGGTTACAATTCACCCCTCCACTTT,CASSARGGYNSPLHF
TRBV9,-,TRBD2,TRBJ2-5,TGTGCCAGCAGCGGACCGACTAGCGGGGGGTCTCTGGCTGGAGAGACCCAGTACTTC,CASSGPTSGGSLAGETQYF
TRBV11-2,-,-,TRBJ1-3,TGTGCCAGCAGCCCGCGCGTGTTACCACCTGGAAACACCATATATTTT,CASSPRVLPPGNTIYF
TRBV12-3/TRBV12-4,-,TRBD1,TRBJ2-7,TGTGCCAGCCAAAAGGGGACAGCCTACGAGCAGTACTTC,CASQKGTAYEQYF
TRBV7-9,-,-,TRBJ1-5,TGTGCCAGCAGCTTAGACAATAGCAATCAGCCCCAGCATTTT,CASSLDNSNQPQHF
TRBV5-1,-,TRBD2,TRBJ2-2,TGCGCCAGCCGGGGAGGGTTGACCGGGGAGCTGTTTTTT,CASRGGLTGELFF
TRBV3-1/TRBV3-2,-,-,TRBJ1-1,TGTGCCAGCAGCCCGGGGGGGAACACTGAAGCTTTCTTT,CASSPGGNTEAFF
TRBV27,-,TRBD1,TRBJ1-1,TGTGCCAGCAGCGGATGGAGGGGGCAGGCGAGGACTGAAGCTTTCTTT,CASSGWRGQARTEAFF
TRBV25-1,once,TRBD1,TRBJ1-3,TGTGCCAGCAGTGAAATGGCGACAGGGATAGCAGACACCATATATTTT,CASSEMATGIADTIYF
TRBV11-3,-,-,TRBJ2-2,TGTGCCAGCAGCTTACGAGGGTTTGACACCGGGGAGCTGTTTTTT,CASSLRGFDTGELFF
TRBV6-5,-,-,TRBJ1-4,TGTGCCAGCAGAACAGGTACCGCCTTCGAAAAACTGTTTTTT,CASRTGTAFEKLFF
TRBV7-2,-,-,TRBJ2-3,TGTGCCAGCAGCCCTCCTAGCCATGCAGATACGCAGTATTTT,CASSPPSHADTQYF
TRBV3-1/TRBV3-2,-,TRBD2,TRBJ2-1,TGTGCCAGCAGCCAAGCGACTAGCGGGGGGAGAGATGAGCAGTTCTTC,CASSQATSGGRDEQFF
TRBV11-3,-,TRBD1,TRBJ2-2,TGTGCCAGCAGCTTAGCGAGACAGGGGCCGGCCACCGGGGAGCTGTTTTTT,CASSLARQGPATGELFF
TRBV10-3,-,-,TRBJ1-3,TGTGCCATCAGTGAGTCGACTTCGTCTGGAAACACCATATATTTT,CAISESTSSGNTIYF
TRBV12-5,-,TRBD1,TRBJ1-1,TGTGCTAGTGGCAAGGGACAGGGCGGTTCTGAAGCTTTCTTT,CASGKGQGGSEAFF
TRBV5-1,-,-,TRBJ1-3,TGCGCCAGCAGCCTCCACCAGAGGGCAATCGCTGGAAACACCATATATTTT,CASSLHQRAIAGNTIYF
TRBV7-9,-,-,TRBJ1-1,TGTGCCAGCAGCACAAATGTCTACACTGAAGCTTTCTTT,CASSTNVYTEAFF
TRBV5-1,-,-,TRBJ1-1,TGCGCCAGCAGCCCACGACAGGACATGAACACTGAAGCTTTCTTT,CASSPRQDMNTEAFF
TRBV5-1,-,-,TRBJ2-5,TGCGCCAGCAGCTTGGCCTCAGGGATTGGCGAGACCCAGTACTTC,CASSLASGIGETQYF
TRBV7-9,once,-,TRBJ2-3,TGTGCCAGCAGCTTAGATTCGCGACTAGATACGCAGTATTTT,CASSLDSRLDTQYF
TRBV4-2,-,-,TRBJ2-2,TGTGCCAGCAGCCAACCTCGGGGGGCGGGAGATGGGGAGCTGTTTTTT,CASSQPRGAGDGELFF
TRBV14,-,-,TRBJ2-2,TGTGCCAGCAGCCAAGAAATCAGGAACACCGGGGAGCTGTTTTTT,CASSQEIRNTGELFF
TRBV28,-,-,TRBJ2-2,TGTGCCAGCAGTTTATCGGGTCTACCCCCCGGGGAGCTGTTTTTT,CASSLSGLPPGELFF
TRBV18,-,TRBD1,TRBJ2-3,TGTGCCAGCTCACGGCAGACAGGGCTGGAAGATACGCAGTATTTT,CASSRQTGLEDTQYF
TRBV9,-,-,TRBJ2-1,TGTGCCAGCAGCGGACAAACAGGCTCCTACAATGAGCAGTTCTTC,CASSGQTGSYNEQFF
TRBV10-1,once,-,TRBJ2-2,TGCGCCAGCAGTGGGGGTTTCGGGGGGAACACCGGGGAGCTGTTTTTT,CASSGGFGGNTGELFF
TRBV5-1,-,TRBD1,TRBJ1-2,TGCGCCAGCAGCTTTGGGACAGGGCAAGGGGAGGGCTACACCTTC,CASSFGTGQGEGYTF
TRBV19,-,-,TRBJ2-2,TGTGCCAGTAGTAGGCAAATATACACCGGGGAGCTGTTTTTT,CASSRQIYTGELFF
TRBV19,-,TRBD1,TRBJ1-6,TGTGCCAGTAGTACCACCGGGACAGGGTTTTCACCCCTCCACTTT,CASSTTGTGFSPLHF
TRBV19,-,-,TRBJ1-6,TGTGCCAGTAGTATAGGACCGGGGTTGGATTCACCCCTCCACTTT,CASSIGPGLDSPLHF
TRBV3-1/TRBV3-2,-,TRBD1,TRBJ1-2,TGTGCCAGCAGCCAAGGGGACAGGGACTATGGCTACACCTTC,CASSQGDRDYGYTF
TRBV15,-,TRBD2,TRBJ2-1,TGTGCCACCAGCACAGAAACGGGAGGGCCCTACAATGAGCAGTTCTTC,CATSTETGGPYNEQFF
TRBV6-5,-,TRBD1,TRBJ1-2,TGTGCCAGCAACCCCCGGGACAGGGCCTCCTATGGCTACACCTTC,CASNPRDRASYGYTF
TRBV2,-,-,TRBJ1-5,TGTGCCAGCAGTGAAGGGGCCAATCAGCCCCAGCATTTT,CASSEGANQPQHF
TRBV18,-,-,TRBJ1-2,TGTGCCAGCTCACAACAGAGATCAAACTATGGCTACACCTTC,CASSQQRSNYGYTF
TRBV14,-,-,TRBJ1-1,TGTGCCAGCAGCCAGCGCGGGGCATCAGCTTTCTTT,CASSQRGASAFF
TRBV5-5,-,-,TRBJ2-2,TGTGCCAGCACCTCACAGGGTATGAACACCGGGGAGCTGTTTTTT,CASTSQGMNTGELFF
TRBV10-3,-,-,TRBJ1-2,TGTGCCATCAGTGAGTCGGACAGATATGGCTACACCTTC,CAISESDRYGYTF
TRBV19,once,-,TRBJ2-3,TGTGCCAGTAGGGCGGAGGCTACGCAGTATTTT,CASRAEATQYF
TRBV18,-,-,TRBJ1-1,TGTGCCAGCTCACCCGGACAGTATAACACTGAAGCTTTCTTT,CASSPGQYNTEAFF
TRBV12-3/TRBV12-4,-,-,TRBJ1-3,TGTGCCAGCAGTTCGCAGCGTGGAAACACCATATATTTT,CASSSQRGNTIYF
TRBV6-4,-,-,TRBJ2-5,TGTGCCAGCAGTGAGCAGGGCTTACCCCAAGAGACCCAGTACTTC,CASSEQGLPQETQYF
TRBV11-2,once,TRBD2,TRBJ2-2,TGTGCCAGCAGCCTGACGACTAGCGGAAACACCGGGGAGCTGTTTTTT,CASSLTTSGNTGELFF
TRBV5-1,-,TRBD1,TRBJ2-1,TGCGCCAGCAGCTTCAGGACAGGGATGGAGGCTGAGCAGTTCTTC,CASSFRTGMEAEQFF
TRBV15,-,-,TRBJ1-5,TGTGCCACCAGCAGAGATCAGGCAGGTTTACAGCCCCAGCATTTT,CATSRDQAGLQPQHF
TRBV19,few,-,TRBJ1-1,TGTGCCAGTAGTGTACACCGGAGCACTGAAGCTTTCTTT,CASSVHRSTEAFF
TRBV11-3,-,TRBD1,TRBJ1-5,TGTGCCAGCAGCTCAGACGACAGGGGACTTGTCGGCAATCAGCCCCAGCATTTT,CASSSDDRGLVGNQPQHF
TRBV29-1,-,-,TRBJ1-1,TGCAGCGTGCAAACCAGGCTGAGCACTGAAGCTTTCTTT,CSVQTRLSTEAFF
TRBV28,-,TRBD1,TRBJ2-1,TGTGCCGCGGAGGACTTGGGACAGGGGGAAGAGAATGAGCAGTTCTTC,CAAEDLGQGEENEQFF
TRBV7-6,-,TRBD1,TRBJ1-2,TGTGCCAGCAGCTTCGGACAGGGGGATGGCTACACCTTC,CASSFGQGDGYTF
TRBV19,-,-,TRBJ1-6,TGTGCCAGTAGATCCGGGGAAGGGAGTTCACCCCTCCACTTT,CASRSGEGSSPLHF
TRBV2,-,-,TRBJ1-4,TGTGCCAGCAAGTCGGGGGTTAATGAAAAACTGTTTTTT,CASKSGVNEKLFF
TRBV27,-,TRBD1,TRBJ2-5,TGTGCCAGCAGTAACACCGCGGGACAGGGTTGGGAGACCCAGTACTTC,CASSNTAGQGWETQYF
TRBV19,-,TRBD2,TRBJ2-2,TGTGCCAGTAGTATCATCACTAGCGGGGGGCCGTCGGGCACCGGGGAGCTGTTTTTT,CASSIITSGGPSGTGELFF
TRBV27,-,-,TRBJ1-6,TGTGCCAGCAGCCAGCGTATCCTATGGGGGGAGAATTCACCCCTCCACTTT,CASSQRILWGENSPLHF
TRBV4-1,-,TRBD1,TRBJ1-2,TGCGCCAGCAGCCAAGGGACAGGCTATGGCTACACCTTC,CASSQGTGYGYTF
TRBV7-9,-,-,TRBJ2-2,TGTGCCAGCAGCTTAGGCGTGTCGGGGACCGGGGAGCTGTTTTTT,CASSLGVSGTGELFF
TRBV6-5,-,-,TRBJ1-1,TGTGCCAGCGGATTACAGGGGAACACTGAAGCTTTCTTT,CASGLQGNTEAFF